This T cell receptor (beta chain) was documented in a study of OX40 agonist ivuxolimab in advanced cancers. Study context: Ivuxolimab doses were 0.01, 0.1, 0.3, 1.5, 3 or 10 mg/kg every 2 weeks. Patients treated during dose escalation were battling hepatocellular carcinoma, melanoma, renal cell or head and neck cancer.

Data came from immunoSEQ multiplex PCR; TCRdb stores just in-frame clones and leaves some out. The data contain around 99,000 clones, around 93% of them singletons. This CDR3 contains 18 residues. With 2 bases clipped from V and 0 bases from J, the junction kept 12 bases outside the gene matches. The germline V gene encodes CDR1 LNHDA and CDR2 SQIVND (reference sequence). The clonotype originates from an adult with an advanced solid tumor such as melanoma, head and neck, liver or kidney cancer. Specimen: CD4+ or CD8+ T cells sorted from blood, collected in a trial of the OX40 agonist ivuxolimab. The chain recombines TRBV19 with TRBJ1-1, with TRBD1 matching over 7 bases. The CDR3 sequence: CASSITLGTADMNTEAFF. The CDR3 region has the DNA TGTGCCAGTAGTATAACCCTCGGGACAGCAGACATGAACACTGAAGCTTTCTTT.